This TCR beta chain was obtained from a study of early T cells in non-severe SARS-CoV-2 infection. About the research overall: Sequencing used unsorted whole-blood bulk RNA, so chains lack pairing.

Each cDNA molecule carried a unique molecular identifier. TCRdb reprocessed the 5' RACE reads with MiXCR, giving one entry per CDR3 protein. The sample holds approximately 35,000 distinct CDR3 sequences, approximately 5.2% seen once. Whole-study findings and limits: Matching against VDJdb likely underestimated virus-specific expansions, favoring anti-spike CD8.

In its sample, this clonotype was seen many times. Its antigen remains unknown. The receptor was isolated from an adult who was a healthcare worker with PCR-confirmed SARS-CoV-2 infection or an uninfected control (not recorded which). The material sequenced was whole blood.

Here the CDR3 reads CASSQEGGWTEAFF. The CDR3 region has the DNA TGCGCCAGCAGCCAAGAGGGGGGCTGGACTGAAGCTTTCTTT. This rearrangement joins TRBV4-3 to TRBJ1-1; D perhaps matches TRBD1 (6 bases). This CDR3 has 14 residues. V was shortened by 0 bases and J by 5 bases, with 10 bases between the two germline ends. The germline CDR1 and CDR2 sequences are LGHNA and YSLEER.